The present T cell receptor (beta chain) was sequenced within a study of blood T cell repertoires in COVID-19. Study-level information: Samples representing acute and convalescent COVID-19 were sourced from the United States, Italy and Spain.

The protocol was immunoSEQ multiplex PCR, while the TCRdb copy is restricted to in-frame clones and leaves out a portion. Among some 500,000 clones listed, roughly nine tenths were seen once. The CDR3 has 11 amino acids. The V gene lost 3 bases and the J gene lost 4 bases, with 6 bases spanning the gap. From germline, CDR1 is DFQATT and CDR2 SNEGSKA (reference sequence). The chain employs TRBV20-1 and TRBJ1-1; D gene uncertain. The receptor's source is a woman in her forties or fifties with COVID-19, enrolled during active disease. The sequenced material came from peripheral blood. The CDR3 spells CSAREATEAFF. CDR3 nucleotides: TGCAGTGCTAGGGAGGCCACTGAAGCTTTCTTT.